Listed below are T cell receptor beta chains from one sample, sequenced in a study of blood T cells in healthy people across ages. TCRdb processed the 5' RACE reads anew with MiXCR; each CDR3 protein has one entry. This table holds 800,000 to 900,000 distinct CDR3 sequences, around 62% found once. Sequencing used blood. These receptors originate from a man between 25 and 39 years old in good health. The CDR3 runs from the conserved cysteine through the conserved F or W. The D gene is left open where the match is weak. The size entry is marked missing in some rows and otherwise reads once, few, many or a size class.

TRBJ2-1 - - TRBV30 CARNRDGEQFF TGTGCCAGAAACAGGGATGGGGAGCAGTTCTTC
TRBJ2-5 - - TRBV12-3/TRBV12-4 CASSLEGVWGTQYF TGTGCCAGCAGTTTAGAAGGGGTCTGGGGGACCCAGTACTTC
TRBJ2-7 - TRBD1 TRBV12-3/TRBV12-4 CASSPTGNTARYF TGTGCCAGCAGCCCGACAGGGAACACGGCCAGGTACTTC
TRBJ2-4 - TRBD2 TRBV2 CASRASGYLAKNIQYF TGTGCCAGCAGGGCTAGCGGGTATCTAGCCAAAAACATTCAGTACTTC
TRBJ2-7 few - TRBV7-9 CASSPWGEQGYEQYF TGTGCCAGCAGCCCCTGGGGGGAACAGGGCTACGAGCAGTACTTC
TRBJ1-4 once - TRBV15 CATSRGRATNEKLFF TGTGCCACCAGCAGAGGTCGAGCAACTAATGAAAAACTGTTTTTT
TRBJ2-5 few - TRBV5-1 CASSPRDFETQYF TGCGCCAGCAGCCCCAGAGATTTTGAGACCCAGTACTTC
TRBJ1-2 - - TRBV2 CASSEALGGGYTF TGTGCCAGCAGTGAAGCGCTCGGGGGTGGCTACACCTTC
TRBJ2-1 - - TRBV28 CATQMGWGINNEQFF TGTGCCACCCAGATGGGGTGGGGGATAAACAATGAGCAGTTCTTC
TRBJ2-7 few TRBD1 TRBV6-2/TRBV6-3 CASSHGTASYEQYF TGTGCCAGCAGCCACGGGACAGCCTCCTACGAGCAGTACTTC
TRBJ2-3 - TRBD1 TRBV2 CASSGDRGNTDTQYF TGTGCCAGCAGTGGGGACAGGGGAAACACAGATACGCAGTATTTT
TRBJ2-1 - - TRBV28 CACSLARAYNEQFF TGTGCCTGCAGTCTTGCGCGAGCCTACAATGAGCAGTTCTTC
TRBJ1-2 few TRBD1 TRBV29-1 CSVPGQGNYGYTF TGCAGTGTTCCGGGACAGGGGAACTATGGCTACACCTTC
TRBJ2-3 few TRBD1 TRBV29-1 CSLTGTGGDTQYF TGCAGCCTTACCGGGACAGGTGGCGATACGCAGTATTTT
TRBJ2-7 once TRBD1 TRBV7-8 CASSRQIDREYEQYF TGTGCCAGCAGCCGCCAGATTGACAGGGAGTACGAGCAGTACTTC
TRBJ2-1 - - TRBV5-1 CASSFSAGQGNEQFF TGCGCCAGCAGCTTCAGCGCAGGCCAAGGGAATGAGCAGTTCTTC
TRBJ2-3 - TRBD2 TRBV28 CASTRLGLALSTDTQYF TGTGCCAGCACCCGACTCGGACTAGCGCTAAGCACAGATACGCAGTATTTT
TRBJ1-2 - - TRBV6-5 CASSPAFFGGYTF TGTGCCAGCAGTCCGGCTTTCTTTGGGGGCTACACCTTC
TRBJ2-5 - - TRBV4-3 CASSQVDAGTQYF TGCGCCAGCAGCCAAGTTGACGCAGGGACCCAGTACTTC
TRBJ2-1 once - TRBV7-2 CASSPQAGRSYNEQFF TGTGCCAGCAGCCCACAGGCCGGGCGCTCCTACAATGAGCAGTTCTTC
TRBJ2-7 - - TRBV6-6 CAGIRSGYYEQYF TGTGCCGGCATCAGGTCCGGTTACTACGAGCAGTACTTC
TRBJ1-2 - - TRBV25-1 CASSRDTYYGYTF TGTGCCAGCAGTCGCGACACTTACTATGGCTACACCTTC
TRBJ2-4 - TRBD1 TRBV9 CASSVGTGSAKNIQYF TGTGCCAGCAGCGTAGGGACAGGGTCGGCCAAAAACATTCAGTACTTC
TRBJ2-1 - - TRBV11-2 CASSLQAHEQFF TGTGCCAGCAGTTTACAGGCCCATGAGCAGTTCTTC
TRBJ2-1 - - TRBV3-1 CASSQGPGGDEQFF TGTGCCAGCAGCCAAGGACCGGGGGGCGATGAGCAGTTCTTC
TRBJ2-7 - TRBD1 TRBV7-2 CASSFRTGNEQYF TGTGCCAGCAGCTTCCGGACAGGGAACGAGCAGTACTTC
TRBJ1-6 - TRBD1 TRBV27 CASSLGTVLHF TGTGCCAGCAGTTTGGGGACAGTGCTCCACTTT
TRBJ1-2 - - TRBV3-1 CASSQDNAGGTDYGYTF TGTGCCAGCAGCCAAGATAACGCGGGGGGAACGGACTATGGCTACACCTTC
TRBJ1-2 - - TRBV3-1 CASSHGRSHYGYTF TGTGCCAGCAGCCACGGCAGATCACACTATGGCTACACCTTC
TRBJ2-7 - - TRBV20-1 CSAPAPHTGGGPYEQYF TGCAGTGCTCCCGCTCCGCACACGGGCGGGGGCCCCTACGAGCAGTACTTC
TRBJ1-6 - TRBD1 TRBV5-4 CASSFREDRGVSYNSPPHF TGTGCCAGCAGCTTCAGGGAGGACAGGGGTGTATCCTATAATTCACCCCCCCACTTT
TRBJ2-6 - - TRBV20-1 CSARPPAGANVLTF TGCAGTGCTAGGCCCCCCGCTGGGGCCAACGTCCTGACTTTC
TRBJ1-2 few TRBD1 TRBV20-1 CSAPGTGIIGYTF TGCAGTGCTCCCGGGACAGGGATCATCGGCTACACCTTC
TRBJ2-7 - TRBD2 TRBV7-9 CASSLVAGGFSYEQYF TGTGCCAGCAGCTTAGTAGCGGGGGGGTTTTCTTACGAGCAGTACTTC
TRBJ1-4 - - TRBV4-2 CASSQDTGSGGFNEKLFF TGTGCCAGCAGCCAAGATACCGGGTCCGGGGGGTTTAATGAAAAACTGTTTTTT
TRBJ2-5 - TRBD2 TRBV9 CASSVGSGEETQYF TGTGCCAGCAGCGTAGGTAGCGGGGAAGAGACCCAGTACTTC